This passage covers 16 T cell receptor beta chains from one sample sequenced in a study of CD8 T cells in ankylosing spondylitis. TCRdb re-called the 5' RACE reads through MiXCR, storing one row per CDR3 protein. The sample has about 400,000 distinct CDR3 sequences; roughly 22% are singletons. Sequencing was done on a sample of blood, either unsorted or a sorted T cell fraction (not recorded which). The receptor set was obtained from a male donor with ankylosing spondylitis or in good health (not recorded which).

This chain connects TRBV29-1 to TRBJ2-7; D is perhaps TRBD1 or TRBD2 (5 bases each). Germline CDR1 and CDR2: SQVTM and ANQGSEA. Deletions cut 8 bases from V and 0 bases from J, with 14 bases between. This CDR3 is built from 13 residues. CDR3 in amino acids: CSYRGPSSYEQYF. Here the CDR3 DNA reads TGCAGCTATCGGGGCCCGAGCTCCTACGAGCAGTACTTC.

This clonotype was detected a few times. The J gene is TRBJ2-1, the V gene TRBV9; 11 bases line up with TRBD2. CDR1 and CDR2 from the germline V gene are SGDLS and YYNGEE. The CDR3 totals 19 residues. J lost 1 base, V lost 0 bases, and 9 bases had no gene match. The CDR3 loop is CASSVVPTSGEGSYNEQFF. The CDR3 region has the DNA TGTGCCAGCAGCGTAGTCCCGACTAGCGGGGAGGGGTCCTACAATGAGCAGTTCTTC.

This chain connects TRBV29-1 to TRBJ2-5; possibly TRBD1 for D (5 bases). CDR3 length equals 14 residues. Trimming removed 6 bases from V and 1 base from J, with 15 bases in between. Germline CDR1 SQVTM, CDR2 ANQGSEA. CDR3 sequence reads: CSVMTATLQETQYF. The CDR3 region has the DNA TGCAGCGTAATGACAGCCACTCTCCAAGAGACCCAGTACTTC.

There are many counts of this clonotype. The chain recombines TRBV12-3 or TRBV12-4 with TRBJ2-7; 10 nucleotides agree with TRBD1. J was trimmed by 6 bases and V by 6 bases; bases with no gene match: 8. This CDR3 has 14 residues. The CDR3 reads CASSLPGQGTEQYF. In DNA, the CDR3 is TGTGCCAGCAGCTTACCGGGACAGGGGACCGAGCAGTACTTC.

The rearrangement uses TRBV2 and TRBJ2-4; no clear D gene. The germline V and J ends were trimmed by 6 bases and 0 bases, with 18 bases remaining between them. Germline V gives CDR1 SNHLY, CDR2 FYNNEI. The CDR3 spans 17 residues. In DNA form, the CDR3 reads TGTGCCAGCAGCGGAACTCCCAAGTGGGAAGCCAAAAACATTCAGTACTTC. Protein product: CASSGTPKWEAKNIQYF.

CDR3 coding DNA: TGCAGCGTTGAGGGCGGGACAGGGTATTCGAATGAGCAGTTCTTC. As protein: CSVEGGTGYSNEQFF. This chain links TRBV29-1 with TRBJ2-1; 9 bases match TRBD1. The germline V gene encodes CDR1 SQVTM and CDR2 ANQGSEA. The CDR3 contains 15 residues. V dropped 3 bases and J dropped 7; count of bases not matched to a gene: 10.

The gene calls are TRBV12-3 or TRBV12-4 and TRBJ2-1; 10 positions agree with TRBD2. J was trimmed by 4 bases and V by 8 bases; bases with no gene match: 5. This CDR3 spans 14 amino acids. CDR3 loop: CASRSGGDYNEQFF. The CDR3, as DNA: TGTGCCAGCCGCAGCGGGGGGGATTACAATGAGCAGTTCTTC.

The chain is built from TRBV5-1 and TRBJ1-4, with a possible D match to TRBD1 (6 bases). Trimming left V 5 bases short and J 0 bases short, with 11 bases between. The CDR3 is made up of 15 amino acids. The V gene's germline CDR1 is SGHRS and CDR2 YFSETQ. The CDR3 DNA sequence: TGCGCCAGCAGGACAGGCTATTCAACTAATGAAAAACTGTTTTTT. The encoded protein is CASRTGYSTNEKLFF. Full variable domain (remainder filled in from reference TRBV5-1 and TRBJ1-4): KAGVTQTPRYLIKTRGQQVTLSCSPISGHRSVSWYQQTPGQGLQFLFEYFSETQRNKGNFPGRFSGRQFSNSRSEMNVSTLELGDSALYLCASRTGYSTNEKLFFGSGTQLSVL.

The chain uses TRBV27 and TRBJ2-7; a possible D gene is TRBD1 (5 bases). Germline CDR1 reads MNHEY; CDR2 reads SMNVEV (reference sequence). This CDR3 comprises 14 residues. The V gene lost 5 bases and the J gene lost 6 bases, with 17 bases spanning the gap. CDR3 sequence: CASSNRQRHPEQYF. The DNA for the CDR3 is TGTGCCAGCAGTAATCGACAGCGACATCCCGAGCAGTACTTC.

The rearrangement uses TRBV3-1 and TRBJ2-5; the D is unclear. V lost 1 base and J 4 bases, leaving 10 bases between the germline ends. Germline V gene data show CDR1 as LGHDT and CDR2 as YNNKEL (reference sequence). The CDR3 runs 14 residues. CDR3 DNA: TGTGCCAGCAGCCAAGGGCTCCAGCGAGAGACCCAGTACTTC. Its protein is CASSQGLQRETQYF.

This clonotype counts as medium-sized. CDR3 region: CASSVGLAATDTQYF. As DNA, the CDR3 is TGTGCCAGCAGCGTCGGACTAGCGGCGACAGATACGCAGTATTTT. This sequence joins TRBV9 and TRBJ2-3, with 10 bases identical to TRBD2. V trimming: 2 bases; J trimming: 3 bases; junction bases outside the gene matches: 3. Germline CDR1 SGDLS, CDR2 YYNGEE. This CDR3 has 15 residues. Based on the CDR3 plus reference TRBV9 and TRBJ2-3, the full variable domain is DSGVTQTPKHLITATGQRVTLRCSPRSGDLSVYWYQQSLDQGLQFLIQYYNGEERAKGNILERFSAQQFPDLHSELNLSSLELGDSALYFCASSVGLAATDTQYFGPGTRLTVL.

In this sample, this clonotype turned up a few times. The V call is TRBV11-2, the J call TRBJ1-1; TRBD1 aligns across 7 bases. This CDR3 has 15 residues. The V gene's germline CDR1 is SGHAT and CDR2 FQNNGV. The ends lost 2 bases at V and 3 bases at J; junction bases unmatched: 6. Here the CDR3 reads CASSLIGGMDTEAFF. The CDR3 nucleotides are TGTGCCAGCAGCTTAATAGGGGGCATGGACACTGAAGCTTTCTTT.

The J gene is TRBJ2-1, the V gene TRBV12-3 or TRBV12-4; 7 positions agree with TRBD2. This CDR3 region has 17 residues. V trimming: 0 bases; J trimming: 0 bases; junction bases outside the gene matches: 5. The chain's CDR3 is CASSLASGVSSYNEQFF. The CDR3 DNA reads TGTGCCAGCAGTTTAGCGAGCGGGGTCAGCTCCTACAATGAGCAGTTCTTC.

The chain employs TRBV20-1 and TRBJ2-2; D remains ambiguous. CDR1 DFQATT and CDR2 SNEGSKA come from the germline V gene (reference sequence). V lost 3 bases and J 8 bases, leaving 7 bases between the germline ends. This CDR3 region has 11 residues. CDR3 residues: CSASGIGELFF. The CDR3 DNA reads TGCAGTGCTAGTGGGATTGGGGAGCTGTTTTTT.

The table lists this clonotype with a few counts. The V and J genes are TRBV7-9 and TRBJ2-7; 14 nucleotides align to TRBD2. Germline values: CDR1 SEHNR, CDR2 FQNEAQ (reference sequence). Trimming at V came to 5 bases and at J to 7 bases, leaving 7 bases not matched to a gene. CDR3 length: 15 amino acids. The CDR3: CASSPRLAGGPEQYF. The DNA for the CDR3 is TGTGCCAGCAGCCCCCGACTAGCGGGGGGGCCTGAGCAGTACTTC.

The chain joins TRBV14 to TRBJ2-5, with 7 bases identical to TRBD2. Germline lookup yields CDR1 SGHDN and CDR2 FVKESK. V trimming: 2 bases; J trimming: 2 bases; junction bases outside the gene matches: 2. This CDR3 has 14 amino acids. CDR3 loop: CASSQWGGQETQYF. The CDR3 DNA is TGTGCCAGCAGCCAATGGGGAGGGCAAGAGACCCAGTACTTC.